The next 21 T cell receptor beta chains were all read from a single sample in a study of CD8 T cells in ankylosing spondylitis. TCRdb processed the 5' RACE reads anew with MiXCR; each CDR3 protein has one entry. The sample lists around 230,000 distinct CDR3 sequences, under 8.5% occurring once. The sequencing sample was made of blood, either unsorted or a sorted T cell fraction (not recorded which). Source of these receptors: a female donor with ankylosing spondylitis or in good health (not recorded which).

This clonotype was seen at least ten times. The CDR3: CSAEKRLAGYWLYNEQFF. In DNA, the CDR3 is TGCAGTGCTGAAAAACGACTAGCCGGATACTGGCTATACAATGAGCAGTTCTTC. The chain recombines TRBV20-1 with TRBJ2-1; 7 positions agree with TRBD2. Germline CDR1 DFQATT, CDR2 SNEGSKA (reference sequence). The CDR3 spans 18 residues. With 5 bases clipped from V and 4 bases from J, the junction kept 20 bases outside the gene matches.

This clonotype has a count of ten or more. This chain joins TRBV9 and TRBJ2-2; the match to TRBD2 covers 12 bases. V lost 1 base and J lost 6; bases outside the gene matches: 4. The CDR3 sequence is 16 residues long. The V gene's germline CDR1 is SGDLS and CDR2 YYNGEE. The CDR3 bases are TGTGCCAGCAGCGTACTGACTAGCGGGAGCTCCGGGGAGCTGTTTTTT. Translation gives CASSVLTSGSSGELFF.

This clonotype was seen repeatedly, ten times or more. The DNA of the CDR3 is TGTGCCAGCAGCTTGGGATACGGGAACACTGAAGCTTTCTTT. It translates to CASSLGYGNTEAFF. V and J are TRBV5-5 and TRBJ1-1; D is undetermined. The length of the CDR3 is 14 residues. Trimming removed 0 bases at V and 1 base at J, with 7 bases between. CDR1 and CDR2 from the germline V gene are SGHKS and YYEKEE (reference sequence).

This clonotype was observed at least ten times. The rearrangement links TRBV4-3 to TRBJ2-3, with D possibly being TRBD1 (7 bases). Germline-derived CDR1 and CDR2 are LGHNA and YSLEER. With 3 bases removed from V and 9 bases from J, the gap between germline ends came to 16 bases. The CDR3 has 14 residues. The CDR3: CASSQGHGGGTQYF. As DNA, the CDR3 is TGCGCCAGCAGCCAGGGGCACGGAGGGGGCACGCAGTATTTT.

The sample holds many counts of this clonotype. The V call is TRBV20-1, the J call TRBJ2-3; perhaps TRBD2 as D (5 bases). This CDR3 has 11 residues. Germline V gene sequence: CDR1 DFQATT, CDR2 SNEGSKA (reference sequence). Trimming removed 6 bases from V and 5 bases from J, with 9 bases in between. Here the CDR3 reads CSASRGDTQYF. CDR3 DNA sequence: TGCAGTGCGAGCCGGGGAGATACGCAGTATTTT.

In the case of this clonotype: A much larger clone is a single base away; this may be a read error. J is TRBJ1-1 and V is TRBV10-3; 10 nucleotides match TRBD1. Germline CDR1 is ENHRY and CDR2 is SYGVKD. The CDR3 is made up of 16 amino acids. Losses at the gene ends were 0 bases for V and 10 bases for J; bases not matched to a gene: 11. The CDR3 spells CAISESGTGVLPGAFF. CDR3 nucleotides: TGTGCCATCAGTGAGTCCGGGACAGGGGTCCTTCCTGGAGCTTTCTTT.

This clonotype has a count of ten or more. The V call is TRBV7-2, the J call TRBJ2-2, with D possibly being TRBD2 (6 bases). CDR1 and CDR2 (germline): SGHTA, FQGNSA. The CDR3 is 16 residues long. The ends were cut back, 0 bases at V and 3 bases at J, with 11 bases in the middle. The CDR3 protein is CASSLAEGKYTGELFF. In DNA, the CDR3 is TGTGCCAGCAGCTTAGCGGAGGGGAAGTACACCGGGGAGCTGTTTTTT. Variable domain in full (rest from reference TRBV7-2 and TRBJ2-2): GAGVSQSPSNKVTEKGKDVELRCDPISGHTALYWYRQSLGQGLEFLIYFQGNSAPDKSGLPSDRFSAERTGGSVSTLTIQRTQQEDSAVYLCASSLAEGKYTGELFFGEGSRLTVL.

This clonotype was counted at least ten times. The V and J genes are TRBV4-2 and TRBJ2-3, with 7 bases fitting TRBD2. In germline, CDR1 is LGHNA, CDR2 YNFKEQ. There are 16 residues in the CDR3. V was pared by 0 bases and J by 7 bases, with 10 bases of the junction left unmatched. The CDR3 region is CASSQETGGRKNTQYF. The CDR3 DNA reads TGTGCCAGCAGCCAAGAAACCGGCGGGAGAAAGAATACGCAGTATTTT.

This clonotype was recorded many times. The chain employs TRBV10-3 and TRBJ2-5, with 9 bases identical to TRBD1. The junction had 10 bases not matched to a gene; V was cut back by 2 bases and J by 9 bases. The length of the CDR3 is 15 residues. Germline V lookup: CDR1 ENHRY, CDR2 SYGVKD. The CDR3 coding sequence is TGTGCCATCAGTGAGGGCTCGGGACAGGGTCGTCCCCAGTACTTC. Translating it yields CAISEGSGQGRPQYF.

This clonotype was counted many times. The CDR3 spells CASSLTGNDQETQYF. As DNA, the CDR3 is TGTGCCAGCAGTTTGACAGGGAATGACCAAGAGACCCAGTACTTC. The chain is built from TRBV7-7 and TRBJ2-5; 7 positions match TRBD1. Germline loops: CDR1 SSHAT, CDR2 FNYEAQ (reference sequence). The CDR3 loop spans 15 amino acids. With V trimmed by 6 bases and J by 0 bases, 7 bases remained unmatched.

This clonotype was seen many times. The chain links TRBV24-1 to TRBJ2-7; the match to TRBD1 covers 9 bases. The CDR3 spans 15 residues. Looked up from germline, CDR1 is KGHDR and CDR2 is SFDVKD. V shed 4 bases and J 3 bases; nucleotides not matched to a gene: 6. The chain's CDR3 is CATSEDRGDSYEQYF. The DNA of the CDR3 is TGTGCCACCAGTGAGGACAGGGGAGATAGCTACGAGCAGTACTTC.

This clonotype came up many times. This chain connects TRBV29-1 to TRBJ1-1, with D maybe TRBD1 (6 bases). Germline CDR1 and CDR2: SQVTM and ANQGSEA. The CDR3 has 15 residues. The V gene lost 4 bases and the J gene lost 3 bases, with 18 bases spanning the gap. CDR3 sequence: CSVGDTGNGYTEAFF. The CDR3 coding sequence is TGCAGCGTTGGGGATACAGGGAACGGGTACACTGAAGCTTTCTTT.

The J gene is TRBJ2-7, the V gene TRBV7-9, with unresolved D. V was clipped by 1 base and J by 5 bases, with 9 bases between them. The CDR3 runs 13 residues. Germline-derived CDR1 and CDR2 are SEHNR and FQNEAQ (reference sequence). The CDR3 is CASSLGQADEQYF. The CDR3 coding sequence is TGTGCCAGCAGCTTAGGGCAGGCGGACGAGCAGTACTTC.

Comments on this clonotype: Compared with germline, one end of the junction differs, possibly owing to a read error. This chain uses TRBV5-5 with TRBJ2-7, with a possible D match to TRBD1 (5 bases). There are 13 residues in the CDR3. Germline values: CDR1 SGHKS, CDR2 YYEKEE (reference sequence). CDR3 amino acids: CVSSLVRAYEQYF. CDR3 nucleotides: TGTGTCAGCAGCTTGGTCAGGGCCTACGAGCAGTACTTC.

This clonotype was counted many times. The chain joins TRBV5-1 to TRBJ2-5; 9 positions agree with TRBD2. V lost 4 bases to trimming and J lost 4 bases; unmatched junction nucleotides: 5. This CDR3 contains 14 residues. CDR1 is SGHRS, CDR2 YFSETQ, per germline. CDR3 in amino acids: CASSDSGSTETQYF. CDR3 DNA sequence: TGCGCCAGCAGCGATAGCGGGAGCACAGAGACCCAGTACTTC.

At least ten counts were recorded for this clonotype. This likely comes from a read error, as the CDR3 has no conserved phenylalanine or tryptophan at its end. The limits of the CDR3 on the DNA are not certain, so only TCRdb's listed CDR3 is given. The rearrangement joins TRBV21-1 to TRBJ1-1; the DNA was not compared with TRBD1, the D call given in the table. TRBV21-1 is annotated as a pseudogene. The CDR3 is 10 residues long, counting both termini. The CDR3 reads CASSKVAPPV.

In this sample, this clonotype turned up many times. The chain combines TRBV20-1 with TRBJ2-3; the match to TRBD2 covers 16 bases. CDR1 is DFQATT and CDR2 is SNEGSKA in the germline V gene (reference sequence). The CDR3 is 15 amino acids. V was clipped by 4 bases and J by 7 bases; unmatched bases: 5. This chain's CDR3 is CSATGLAGGTNTQYF. In nucleotides, the CDR3 is TGCAGTGCTACGGGACTAGCGGGAGGGACGAATACGCAGTATTTT.

The V and J genes are TRBV10-3 and TRBJ2-1; D remains unclear. CDR1 is ENHRY, CDR2 SYGVKD, per germline. V was cut by 3 bases and J by 6 bases, with 3 bases left in between. This CDR3 spans 11 amino acids. CDR3 residues: CAISDINEQFF. The DNA of the CDR3 is TGTGCCATCAGTGATATCAATGAGCAGTTCTTC.

Many counts were recorded for this clonotype. This sequence joins TRBV20-1 and TRBJ2-5, with D unclear. The V gene lost 5 bases and the J gene lost 2 bases, with 12 bases spanning the gap. From germline, CDR1 is DFQATT and CDR2 SNEGSKA (reference sequence). The CDR3 totals 13 residues. The CDR3 region has the DNA TGCAGTGCTGGGCCGGGTCAGCAAGAGACCCAGTACTTC. Residues: CSAGPGQQETQYF.

This clonotype has a count of ten or more. The CDR3 is CASRGLDNQPQHF. CDR3 nucleotide sequence: TGTGCCAGCAGGGGTTTAGACAATCAGCCCCAGCATTTT. V is TRBV28 and J is TRBJ1-5, with no clear D. Trimming pared 6 bases from V and 3 bases from J, leaving 9 bases between. CDR1 and CDR2 (germline): MDHEN, SYDVKM. The CDR3 covers 13 residues.

This clonotype was seen many times. The gene calls are TRBV20-1 and TRBJ2-1; unclear D gene. V was trimmed by 0 bases and J by 2 bases, leaving 2 bases between them. Germline V gives CDR1 DFQATT, CDR2 SNEGSKA (reference sequence). This CDR3 region has 12 residues. The CDR3 DNA follows: TGCAGTGCTAGAGACCCCTACAATGAGCAGTTCTTC. Translating it yields CSARDPYNEQFF.